A single sample gave rise to the 27 T cell receptor beta chains below, sequenced in a study of read filtering for tumor transcriptome and immune sequencing. The library was built from about 370 ng RNA with molecular barcoded adaptors for alpha/delta and beta/gamma chains. TCRdb redid the calling of the reads with MiXCR, one entry per CDR3 protein. The sample gives about 48,000 distinct CDR3 sequences, less than 20% of which show up once; 15% is in the top ten. Input material: a population of CD138-negative cells sorted from bone marrow. The receptors derive from a donor aged 40 or older with multiple myeloma.

This clonotype was seen once. A single base separates this from a much larger clone, so it may be a read error. The rearrangement links TRBV7-2 to TRBJ2-1; D is perhaps TRBD1 (5 bases). The CDR3 length is 15 residues. The V end lost 5 bases, the J end lost 12 bases, and 23 bases lay between the germline ends. Germline V gives CDR1 SGHTA, CDR2 FQGNSA. CDR3 sequence: CASSPRGHRSKGQFF. In nucleotides, the CDR3 is TGTGCCAGCAGCCCCCGAGGACACAGATCCAAGGGGCAGTTCTTC.

This clonotype has ten or more counts. Because it lacks the conserved phenylalanine or tryptophan at the end, this CDR3 is likely a read error. This sequence joins TRBV12-5 and TRBJ2-3; maybe TRBD2 (6 bases). This CDR3 is 16 amino acids long. V lost 0 bases and J lost 6, with 16 bases in between. Germline CDR1 is LGHNT and CDR2 is FRNRAP. CDR3 loop: CASGLVRGTSGDTQYL. As DNA, the CDR3 is TGTGCTAGTGGTTTGGTACGGGGGACCAGCGGCGATACGCAGTATCTT.

This clonotype was found many times. The junction shows a germline mismatch at one end, possibly a read error. The V call is TRBV11-3, the J call TRBJ2-1; 10 positions agree with TRBD2. This CDR3 is built from 14 residues. The germline CDR1 and CDR2 sequences are SGHNT and YENEEA. The CDR3 region has the DNA TGTGTCAGCAACGTAGCGGGAGGCACGAATGAGCAGTTCTTC. The encoded protein is CVSNVAGGTNEQFF.

Only a few counts were recorded for this clonotype. The chain couples TRBV4-2 to TRBJ2-5, with 7 nucleotides matching TRBD2. This CDR3 is built from 16 residues. Trimming removed 4 bases from V and 4 bases from J; junction bases left unmatched: 12. Per the germline V gene, CDR1 is LGHNA and CDR2 is YNFKEQ. The DNA of the CDR3 is TGTGCCAGCAGCCGTGGCGAGATTACGGGAGGAGAGACCCAGTACTTC. Residues: CASSRGEITGGETQYF.

This clonotype was seen repeatedly, ten times or more. This chain joins TRBV5-5 and TRBJ2-3; 11 bases agree with TRBD2. With V trimmed by 4 bases and J by 3 bases, 4 bases remained unmatched. The CDR3 sequence is 15 residues long. CDR1 SGHKS and CDR2 YYEKEE come from the germline V gene (reference sequence). The CDR3 DNA reads TGTGCCAGCAGCCGACTAGCGGGATATACAGATACGCAGTATTTT. It specifies CASSRLAGYTDTQYF.

This clonotype has at least ten counts. The CDR3 DNA sequence: TGCGCCAGCGATACTGGGAGCGGGGCCAACGTCCTGACTTTC. Translated, it gives CASDTGSGANVLTF. The V gene is TRBV5-1, the J gene TRBJ2-6, with D possibly TRBD2 on 5 matching bases. CDR1 is SGHRS, CDR2 YFSETQ, per germline. This CDR3 has 14 amino acids. Between the trimmed V and J ends, which lost 7 bases and 4 bases, there was a span of 12 bases.

This clonotype has at least ten counts. The rearrangement links TRBV24-1 to TRBJ2-1, with TRBD2 identical over 8 bases. Germline loops: CDR1 KGHDR, CDR2 SFDVKD. This CDR3 is built from 17 residues. With 2 bases clipped from V and 1 base from J, the junction kept 6 bases outside the gene matches. CDR3 in DNA: TGTGCCACCAGTGATTCCGGGGGGGGGCCATCCTACAATGAGCAGTTCTTC. Its translation is CATSDSGGGPSYNEQFF.

At least ten counts were recorded for this clonotype. The gene calls are TRBV29-1 and TRBJ2-1; 12 bases map to TRBD2. Germline trimming cut 7 bases from V and 6 bases from J; bases unmatched to any gene: 19. The CDR3 sequence is 18 residues long. Germline CDR1 reads SQVTM; CDR2 reads ANQGSEA. The CDR3: CSAESLAGGPAFPNEQFF. The DNA for the CDR3 is TGCAGCGCTGAGAGCCTAGCGGGAGGGCCTGCTTTTCCCAATGAGCAGTTCTTC.

This clonotype was seen repeatedly, ten times or more. The chain employs TRBV5-4 and TRBJ2-5; 9 bases agree with TRBD2. With 5 bases clipped from V and 4 bases from J, the junction kept 6 bases outside the gene matches. The CDR3 runs 14 residues. Germline CDR1 SGHNT, CDR2 YYREEE (reference sequence). DNA for the CDR3: TGTGCCAGCAGGCTAGCGGGAAGGGTAGAGACCCAGTACTTC. This translates into CASRLAGRVETQYF.

CDR3 coding DNA: TGTGCCAGCAGTTTGACCGTAGGGTCTAGGGCTGGAAACACCATATATTTT. As protein: CASSLTVGSRAGNTIYF. V and J are TRBV28 and TRBJ1-3; D is uncertain. Per germline, CDR1 MDHEN and CDR2 SYDVKM. The CDR3 has 17 residues. V was pared by 3 bases and J by 2 bases, with 17 bases between.

The chain carries TRBV7-2 and TRBJ1-5; no reliable D call. Germline CDR1 is SGHTA and CDR2 is FQGNSA. This CDR3 has 15 residues. V was clipped by 3 bases and J by 3 bases, with 12 bases between them. CDR3 DNA sequence: TGTGCCAGCAGCTTTGTATCTGGTTACAATCAGCCCCAGCATTTT. This translates into CASSFVSGYNQPQHF.

As for this clonotype: This is likely a read error, given that the CDR3 carries no conserved phenylalanine or tryptophan at its end. The chain couples TRBV19 to TRBJ2-2, with D maybe TRBD1 (5 bases). CDR1 and CDR2 from the germline V gene are LNHDA and SQIVND (reference sequence). This CDR3 has 14 residues. CDR3 in amino acids: CASSMTVNTVELFL. The CDR3 region has the DNA TGTGCCAGTAGTATGACAGTAAACACCGTGGAGCTGTTTTTG.

This clonotype has more than one count but fewer than ten. The chain couples TRBV18 to TRBJ1-3; 7 positions agree with TRBD1. Looked up from germline, CDR1 is KGHSH and CDR2 is LQKENI. V was pared by 3 bases and J by 0 bases, with 5 bases of the junction left unmatched. The length of the CDR3 is 16 residues. CDR3 nucleotide sequence: TGTGCCAGCTCACCCCGGGACAGCTACTCTGGAAACACCATATATTTT. Translated: CASSPRDSYSGNTIYF.

About this clonotype itself: This may stem from a read error, because a much larger clone lies one nucleotide away. The gene calls are TRBV20-1 and TRBJ2-1; D unresolved. The germline V gene has CDR1 DFQATT and CDR2 SNEGSKA (reference sequence). This CDR3 spans 12 amino acids. CDR3 coding DNA: TGCAGTGCCACGCGGTCTAGTTCTGAGCAGCTCTTC. As protein: CSATRSSSEQLF.

About this clonotype itself: A far larger clone is only one base removed, so a read error is likely. V is TRBV20-1 and J is TRBJ1-4, with TRBD1 matching over 8 bases. Gene TRBJ2-3 matches the end of the DNA better, so the J call may be wrong. This CDR3 comprises 15 residues. CDR1 and CDR2 from the germline V gene are DFQATT and SNEGSKA (reference sequence). CDR3 in amino acids: CSAAVRDRGSDTQYF. CDR3 nucleotide sequence: TGCAGTGCTGCGGTACGTGACAGGGGTTCAGATACGCAGTATTTT.

As for this clonotype: A much larger clone is a single base away; this may be a read error. The chain's CDR3 is CASSELGVGQPQHF. CDR3 nucleotide sequence: TGTGCCAGCAGTGAATTGGGTGTAGGGCAGCCCCAGCATTTT. This sequence joins TRBV6-1 and TRBJ1-5; D is ambiguous. Trimming removed 2 bases at V and 7 bases at J, with 12 bases between. CDR3 size: 14 residues. CDR1 is MNHNS and CDR2 is SASEGT in the germline V gene.

By its share, this clonotype is medium-sized (0.01 to 0.1%). In DNA form, the CDR3 reads TGCAGTGCCCACGGGGATTGGAGCGAGCAGTTCTTC. Encoded protein: CSAHGDWSEQFF. The chain uses TRBV20-1 and TRBJ2-1; D possibly corresponds to TRBD2 (5 bases). From germline, CDR1 is DFQATT and CDR2 SNEGSKA (reference sequence). The CDR3 length is 12 residues. Trimming removed 6 bases from V and 10 bases from J, with 16 bases in between.

This clonotype was seen a few times. One base away lies a much larger clone, so this may be a sequencing read error. No conserved phenylalanine or tryptophan ends this CDR3, so it is likely a read error. The CDR3: CASSLIGTQYL. As DNA, the CDR3 is TGTGCCAGCAGCTTAATTGGGACCCAGTACCTC. The chain couples TRBV7-8 to TRBJ2-5, with no clear D. The germline V gene has CDR1 SGHVS and CDR2 FQNEAQ. The CDR3 length is 11 residues. V was clipped by 2 bases and J by 7 bases, with 5 bases between them.

This clonotype was detected ten times or more. V is TRBV7-9 and J is TRBJ2-1; 7 nucleotides line up with TRBD2. Germline V gene data show CDR1 as SEHNR and CDR2 as FQNEAQ (reference sequence). This CDR3 comprises 17 residues. After removal of 4 bases from V and 0 bases from J, the junction contained 9 bases not matched to a gene. CDR3 bases: TGTGCCAGCAGCTCGGGTGAAAAGCGGGACTCCTACAATGAGCAGTTCTTC. Protein sequence: CASSSGEKRDSYNEQFF.

This clonotype occurred many times. The chain recombines TRBV18 with TRBJ2-1; TRBD1 might be the D (5 bases). Trimming left V 4 bases short and J 3 bases short, with 10 bases between. From germline, CDR1 is KGHSH and CDR2 LQKENI. This CDR3 comprises 14 residues. CDR3 nucleotide sequence: TGTGCCAGCTCACGGACACCGGACTACAATGAGCAGTTCTTC. Protein sequence: CASSRTPDYNEQFF. The variable domain in full, with the rest retrieved from reference TRBV18 and TRBJ2-1, is NAGVMQNPRHLVRRRGQEARLRCSPMKGHSHVYWYRQLPEEGLKFMVYLQKENIIDESGMPKERFSAEFPKEGPSILRIQQVVRGDSAAYFCASSRTPDYNEQFFGPGTRLTVL.

This clonotype was picked up many times. The CDR3 loop reads CASTKSGGVEAFF. The CDR3 DNA sequence: TGTGCCAGCACCAAGTCGGGGGGGGTTGAAGCTTTCTTT. This chain links TRBV12-3 or TRBV12-4 with TRBJ1-1; possible D gene TRBD1, 5 bases. The V end lost 7 bases, the J end lost 7 bases, and 16 bases lay between the germline ends. The CDR3 totals 13 residues.

There are many counts of this clonotype. The chain is built from TRBV5-1 and TRBJ1-1, with D perhaps TRBD1 (6 bases). The CDR3 runs to 16 residues. V was trimmed by 0 bases and J by 2 bases, leaving 14 bases between them. Per the germline V gene, CDR1 is SGHRS and CDR2 is YFSETQ. Written as DNA, the CDR3 is TGCGCCAGCAGCTTGGATGGGGGAGGGGGTAACACTGAAGCTTTCTTT. It is translated as CASSLDGGGGNTEAFF.

A note on this clonotype: A clone one base away is much larger, so this may be a read error. V usage is TRBV7-2 and J usage is TRBJ2-1; perhaps TRBD2 as D (5 bases). This CDR3 has 15 amino acids. CDR1 is SGHTA, CDR2 FQGNSA, per germline. The DNA for the CDR3 is TGTGCCAGCAGCTTCCAAGCGGACTTCTACAATGGGCAGTTCTTC. As protein: CASSFQADFYNGQFF. The variable domain in full, completed from reference TRBV7-2 and TRBJ2-1, reads GAGVSQSPSNKVTEKGKDVELRCDPISGHTALYWYRQSLGQGLEFLIYFQGNSAPDKSGLPSDRFSAERTGGSVSTLTIQRTQQEDSAVYLCASSFQADFYNGQFFGPGTRLTVL.

In its sample, this clonotype was seen many times. The chain joins TRBV20-1 to TRBJ2-1, with 10 bases identical to TRBD2. Germline values: CDR1 DFQATT, CDR2 SNEGSKA (reference sequence). The CDR3 consists of 14 residues. Trimming took 6 bases from V and 4 from J; bases not matched to a gene: 6. The CDR3 DNA is TGCAGTGCCATAGCGGGGGGAATGTACAATGAGCAGTTCTTC. Translated, it gives CSAIAGGMYNEQFF.

With regard to this clonotype: A much larger clone differs by one base, so this may be a read error. The final CDR3 position lacks the conserved phenylalanine or tryptophan, pointing to a likely read error. The chain has TRBV29-1 and TRBJ1-5, with a tentative D call TRBD1 (5 bases). CDR1 is SQVTM, CDR2 ANQGSEA, per germline. The CDR3 covers 14 residues. V was clipped by 5 bases and J by 6 bases, with 17 bases between them. DNA of the CDR3: TGCAGCGTTATTGGAGAGGAGAGGGGTCAGCCCCAGCATTCT. Its translation: CSVIGEERGQPQHS.

At least ten counts were recorded for this clonotype. The chain links TRBV11-2 to TRBJ2-2; 8 bases map to TRBD2. The J segment lost 0 bases and the V segment lost 6 bases, leaving 6 bases of the junction unmatched. The germline CDR1 and CDR2 sequences are SGHAT and FQNNGV. CDR3 length: 16 residues. The CDR3 nucleotides are TGTGCCAGCAGATCCGGGGGGGGGGCGAACACCGGGGAGCTGTTTTTT. Translated: CASRSGGGANTGELFF.

This clonotype showed up many times. The chain links TRBV2 to TRBJ2-1, with TRBD1 as a possible D gene (5 bases). Per the germline V gene, CDR1 is SNHLY and CDR2 is FYNNEI. With 2 bases removed from V and 9 bases from J, the gap between germline ends came to 14 bases. The CDR3 is 14 amino acids. The CDR3: CASSERAPQGEQFF. The CDR3 nucleotides read TGTGCCAGCAGTGAAAGGGCACCTCAGGGTGAGCAGTTCTTC.